Listed below are T cell receptor beta chains from one sample, sequenced in a study of blood T cell repertoires in COVID-19. Some clones are missing from TCRdb's copy, which holds only in-frame ones; the method was immunoSEQ multiplex PCR. The repertoire holds about 120,000 clones, 83% seen once, with 2% to 2.5% in the top ten. The specimen sequenced was peripheral blood. These receptors were obtained from a man aged 25-40 years with acute or convalescent COVID-19. The CDR3 runs from the conserved cysteine through the conserved F or W. A D gene is named only where the DNA matches it firmly. The size of a clone is reported for some rows only, either as once, few or many, or as a class for expanded clones.

TRBD1 | TRBJ1-6 | few | TRBV25-1 | CASSLRQGNSPLHF | TGTGCCAGCAGCCTCAGACAGGGAAATTCACCCCTCCACTTT
NA | TRBJ2-1 | NA | TRBV19 | CASSMARWGGTNEQFF | TGTGCCAGTAGTATGGCTCGTTGGGGGGGCACCAATGAGCAGTTCTTC
TRBD1 | TRBJ1-2 | NA | TRBV6-2/TRBV6-3 | CASSAGQGRRANYGYTF | TGTGCCAGCAGCGCCGGACAGGGAAGGCGAGCTAACTATGGCTACACCTTC
TRBD2 | TRBJ2-1 | few | TRBV6-2/TRBV6-3 | CASSWTLLAGGRGGQFF | TGTGCCAGCAGTTGGACATTACTAGCGGGAGGCCGTGGCGGGCAGTTCTTC
NA | TRBJ2-3 | NA | TRBV9 | CASSLGVSPSLTDTQYF | TGTGCCAGCAGCCTAGGGGTTAGCCCGTCACTCACAGATACGCAGTATTTT
TRBD1 | TRBJ1-1 | NA | TRBV7-2 | CASSRDRDTEAFF | TGTGCCAGCAGCCGTGACAGGGACACTGAAGCTTTCTTT
TRBD1 | TRBJ1-2 | once | TRBV18 | CASSPEQGESYGYTF | TGTGCCAGCTCACCAGAACAGGGGGAAAGCTATGGCTACACCTTC
TRBD2 | TRBJ2-1 | NA | TRBV2 | CASSRTSGSYNEQFF | TGTGCCAGCAGCAGGACTAGCGGATCCTACAATGAGCAGTTCTTC
TRBD2 | TRBJ2-3 | NA | TRBV7-3 | CASSLGGGATDTQYF | TGTGCCAGCAGCTTAGGCGGGGGGGCGACAGATACGCAGTATTTT
NA | TRBJ1-1 | NA | TRBV30 | CAWSIQGNTEAFF | TGTGCCTGGAGTATCCAGGGGAACACTGAAGCTTTCTTT
NA | TRBJ2-1 | few | TRBV2 | CASSDGVSSEQFF | TGTGCCAGCAGTGATGGAGTGTCTTCTGAGCAGTTCTTC
NA | TRBJ1-6 | NA | TRBV30 | CASNGVTGVNSPLHF | TGTGCCTCAAACGGGGTAACGGGGGTCAATTCACCCCTCCACTTT
TRBD1 | TRBJ2-2 | NA | TRBV5-1 | CASSEQGALGTGELFF | TGCGCCAGCAGCGAACAGGGGGCTTTGGGGACCGGGGAGCTGTTTTTT
TRBD1 | TRBJ1-1 | NA | TRBV5-5 | CASSLTQDRGREAFF | TGTGCCAGCAGCTTGACTCAGGACAGGGGCCGGGAAGCTTTCTTT
TRBD2 | TRBJ2-7 | NA | TRBV4-3 | CASSTEAGGTYEQYF | TGCGCCAGCAGTACGGAGGCGGGGGGGACCTACGAGCAGTACTTC
NA | TRBJ1-6 | few | TRBV11-1 | CASSLLTSRADSPLHF | TGTGCCAGCAGCTTACTGACCTCCAGGGCGGATTCACCCCTCCACTTT
NA | TRBJ2-5 | NA | TRBV4-2 | CASSQDLSGELGETQYF | TGTGCCAGCAGCCAAGACCTCAGTGGAGAGCTTGGCGAGACCCAGTACTTC